The present T cell receptor beta chain was sequenced within a study of blood T cell repertoires in COVID-19. Overall study context: T cells, B-cell-depleted T cells, or PBMCs supplied cDNA or gDNA.

Assay used: immunoSEQ multiplex PCR; TCRdb lists only in-frame clones, some missing. Among approximately 260,000 clones listed, about nine tenths were seen once. Participants reported their clinical history, and cohort assignment relied on those reports. CDR1 is LNHDA, CDR2 SQIVND, per germline (reference sequence). The CDR3 has 14 amino acids. J was trimmed by 3 bases and V by 6 bases; bases with no gene match: 5. The sequence derives from a woman aged 25-40 years with acute COVID-19. The chain employs TRBV19 and TRBJ1-5; 7 positions match TRBD1. Sample: PBMCs or T cells enriched from blood (not recorded which). CDR3 residues: CASRTDRANQPQHF. The CDR3 nucleotides read TGTGCCAGTAGAACTGACAGGGCCAATCAGCCCCAGCATTTT.